One and the same sample provided the 17 T cell receptor beta chains below, sequenced in a study of T cell changes during pregnancy in multiple sclerosis. Clones were read by immunoSEQ multiplex PCR, and TCRdb kept only the in-frame ones, dropping some. The sample yields about 61,000 clones, 85% to 95% seen once. Here the sequenced sample was CD8+ T cells from peripheral blood mononuclear cells, taken in the third trimester of pregnancy. Every receptor here comes from a female donor with multiple sclerosis, enrolled in a pregnancy study.

The chain couples TRBV7-8 to TRBJ2-5; 8 bases fit TRBD1. Germline V gene data show CDR1 as SGHVS and CDR2 as FQNEAQ. The ends lost 1 base at V and 3 bases at J; junction bases unmatched: 4. CDR3 length equals 15 residues. CDR3 in DNA: TGTGCCAGCAGCTTAGAAGCGGACAGGGAAGAGACCCAGTACTTC. It translates to CASSLEADREETQYF.

The V and J genes are TRBV9 and TRBJ2-7; 9 bases line up with TRBD1. Trimming removed 0 bases from V and 0 bases from J; junction bases left unmatched: 7. Germline V CDR1 and CDR2: SGDLS, YYNGEE. CDR3 length equals 17 residues. CDR3 sequence (DNA): TGTGCCAGCAGCGTAGGTTTAGGGACAGGGAACTCCTACGAGCAGTACTTC. As protein: CASSVGLGTGNSYEQYF. The full variable domain, in which reference TRBV9 and TRBJ2-7 provide the parts outside the CDR3, is DSGVTQTPKHLITATGQRVTLRCSPRSGDLSVYWYQQSLDQGLQFLIQYYNGEERAKGNILERFSAQQFPDLHSELNLSSLELGDSALYFCASSVGLGTGNSYEQYFGPGTRLTVT.

The chain employs TRBV27 and TRBJ2-5; 7 positions agree with TRBD1. This CDR3 is 13 amino acids long. The germline CDR1 and CDR2 sequences are MNHEY and SMNVEV (reference sequence). J lost 2 bases, V lost 6 bases, and 3 bases had no gene match. CDR3 amino acids: CASSGTDQETQYF. The CDR3 DNA is TGTGCCAGCAGCGGGACAGATCAAGAGACCCAGTACTTC.

This chain joins TRBV30 and TRBJ2-5; a possible D gene is TRBD1 (5 bases). This CDR3 has 15 residues. Trimming took off 2 bases at V and 0 bases at J, with 13 bases between the two ends. Germline V CDR1 and CDR2: GTSNPN, SVGIG (reference sequence). The CDR3: CAWSYRWTYQETQYF. The CDR3 nucleotides are TGTGCCTGGAGTTACAGGTGGACGTACCAAGAGACCCAGTACTTC. Full variable domain (remainder filled in from reference TRBV30 and TRBJ2-5): SQTIHQWPATLVQPVGSPLSLECTVEGTSNPNLYWYRQAAGRGLQLLFYSVGIGQISSEVPQNLSASRPQDRQFILSSKKLLLSDSGFYLCAWSYRWTYQETQYFGPGTRLLVL.

V gene TRBV25-1 combines with J gene TRBJ2-3, with TRBD2 matching 9 bases. In germline, CDR1 is MGHDK, CDR2 SYGVNS. The CDR3 has 13 amino acids. Trimming cost V 9 bases and J 3 bases; bases outside gene matches: 4. The CDR3: CASRGRGTDTQYF. The CDR3 bases are TGTGCCAGTCGCGGGAGGGGAACAGATACGCAGTATTTT. Full variable domain (outside the CDR3, taken from reference TRBV25-1 and TRBJ2-3): EADIYQTPRYLVIGTGKKITLECSQTMGHDKMYWYQQDPGMELHLIHYSYGVNSTEKGDLSSESTVSRIRTEHFPLTLESARPSHTSQYLCASRGRGTDTQYFGPGTRLTVL.

The gene calls are TRBV4-2 and TRBJ1-1; no clear D. Trimming pared 0 bases from V and 1 base from J, leaving 6 bases between. This CDR3 contains 14 residues. Per the germline V gene, CDR1 is LGHNA and CDR2 is YNFKEQ. CDR3 nucleotide sequence: TGTGCCAGCAGCCAAGATCGGGGGAACACTGAAGCTTTCTTT. This encodes CASSQDRGNTEAFF.

This clone was counted once. V usage is TRBV18 and J usage is TRBJ1-4; D not resolved. Trimming pared 3 bases from V and 4 bases from J, leaving 15 bases between. Germline V gene data show CDR1 as KGHSH and CDR2 as LQKENI. The CDR3 covers 16 residues. CDR3 DNA sequence: TGTGCCAGCTCACCCGTAAAGACGCGGGGTAATGAAAAACTGTTTTTT. Translation: CASSPVKTRGNEKLFF. Looking up the rest from reference TRBV18 and TRBJ1-4 gives the full variable domain: NAGVMQNPRHLVRRRGQEARLRCSPMKGHSHVYWYRQLPEEGLKFMVYLQKENIIDESGMPKERFSAEFPKEGPSILRIQQVVRGDSAAYFCASSPVKTRGNEKLFFGSGTQLSVL.

This clone was recorded a few times. This chain's CDR3 is CASSLETAYEQYF. CDR3 nucleotides: TGTGCCAGCAGCTTGGAGACAGCGTACGAGCAGTACTTC. The genes are TRBV5-4 and TRBJ2-7; D might be TRBD1 (5 bases). Trimming stripped 0 bases from V and 4 bases from J, with 8 bases between. Germline V gives CDR1 SGHNT, CDR2 YYREEE (reference sequence). CDR3 length: 13 residues. The full variable domain, in which reference TRBV5-4 and TRBJ2-7 provide the parts outside the CDR3, is ETGVTQSPTHLIKTRGQQVTLRCSSQSGHNTVSWYQQALGQGPQFIFQYYREEENGRGNFPPRFSGLQFPNYSSELNVNALELDDSALYLCASSLETAYEQYFGPGTRLTVT.

V gene TRBV25-1 combines with J gene TRBJ2-7, with D possibly being TRBD2 (5 bases). The germline V gene encodes CDR1 MGHDK and CDR2 SYGVNS. V lost 2 bases, J lost 2 bases, and 13 bases lay in between. The CDR3 is 15 amino acids. CDR3 DNA: TGTGCCAGCAGTGAAGGGGAGAGCGGCCCCTACGAGCAGTACTTC. Protein sequence: CASSEGESGPYEQYF.

V is TRBV27 and J is TRBJ2-3; TRBD2 aligns across 12 bases. This CDR3 spans 15 amino acids. Germline V gene data show CDR1 as MNHEY and CDR2 as SMNVEV (reference sequence). The trim removed 2 bases at V and 4 bases at J, leaving 1 base unmatched. The CDR3 DNA reads as TGTGCCAGCAGTTTACTAGCGGGGGGGGCAGATACGCAGTATTTT. This translates into CASSLLAGGADTQYF.

The chain is built from TRBV27 and TRBJ1-4, with 7 bases matching TRBD1. Germline assignment: CDR1 MNHEY and CDR2 SMNVEV (reference sequence). CDR3 length equals 14 residues. The trim removed 4 bases at V and 8 bases at J, leaving 7 bases unmatched. The CDR3 reads CASSSTGSGEKLFF. The CDR3 coding sequence is TGTGCCAGCAGTTCGACAGGGTCAGGGGAAAAACTGTTTTTT.

The V call is TRBV7-6, the J call TRBJ2-2; D not resolved. The CDR3 length is 12 residues. V gave up 5 bases and J gave up 5 bases, with 6 bases separating them. Germline assignment: CDR1 SGHVS and CDR2 FNYEAQ. The CDR3 reads CASSQLTGELFF. The CDR3, as DNA: TGTGCCAGCAGCCAGTTAACCGGGGAGCTGTTTTTT. The full variable domain, in which reference TRBV7-6 and TRBJ2-2 provide the parts outside the CDR3, is GAGVSQSPRYKVTKRGQDVALRCDPISGHVSLYWYRQALGQGPEFLTYFNYEAQQDKSGLPNDRFSAERPEGSISTLTIQRTEQRDSAMYRCASSQLTGELFFGEGSRLTVL.

The chain links TRBV19 to TRBJ2-7; 12 nucleotides agree with TRBD2. Germline V gene data show CDR1 as LNHDA and CDR2 as SQIVND (reference sequence). This CDR3 is 14 amino acids long. The J segment lost 6 bases and the V segment lost 6 bases, leaving 6 bases of the junction unmatched. CDR3 coding DNA: TGTGCCAGTAGCCTGACTAGCGGGAGTACCGAGCAGTACTTC. Amino acids: CASSLTSGSTEQYF.

The rearrangement uses TRBV9 and TRBJ2-5, with 10 bases matching TRBD1. V shed 4 bases and J 3 bases; nucleotides not matched to a gene: 12. The CDR3 totals 17 residues. Germline-derived CDR1 and CDR2 are SGDLS and YYNGEE. CDR3 region: CASSMPTGGQLEETQYF. CDR3 sequence (DNA): TGTGCCAGCAGCATGCCGACAGGGGGCCAGTTGGAAGAGACCCAGTACTTC.

The V and J genes are TRBV5-5 and TRBJ2-7; TRBD2 matches 9 bases. The CDR3 extends over 15 amino acids. Germline V gene lookup returns CDR1 SGHKS and CDR2 YYEKEE (reference sequence). J was trimmed by 5 bases and V by 5 bases; bases with no gene match: 11. As DNA, the CDR3 is TGTGCCAGCAGGAACCGGGCTAGCGGGACCCACGAGCAGTACTTC. The encoded protein is CASRNRASGTHEQYF.

This rearrangement joins TRBV2 to TRBJ2-5, with D perhaps matching TRBD2 (6 bases). Trimming left V 2 bases short and J 0 bases short, with 10 bases between. The CDR3 extends over 15 amino acids. Germline CDR1 and CDR2: SNHLY and FYNNEI. DNA for the CDR3: TGTGCCAGCAGTGAATTTAGGAGGGACCAAGAGACCCAGTACTTC. Its translation: CASSEFRRDQETQYF.

The V and J genes are TRBV7-8 and TRBJ2-7; TRBD2 matches at 7 bases. V was clipped by 6 bases and J by 3 bases; unmatched bases: 5. Germline assignment: CDR1 SGHVS and CDR2 FQNEAQ. The CDR3 spans 13 residues. CDR3 coding DNA: TGTGCCAGCAGGGGGGGGGACCGCTACGAGCAGTACTTC. Translating gives CASRGGDRYEQYF.